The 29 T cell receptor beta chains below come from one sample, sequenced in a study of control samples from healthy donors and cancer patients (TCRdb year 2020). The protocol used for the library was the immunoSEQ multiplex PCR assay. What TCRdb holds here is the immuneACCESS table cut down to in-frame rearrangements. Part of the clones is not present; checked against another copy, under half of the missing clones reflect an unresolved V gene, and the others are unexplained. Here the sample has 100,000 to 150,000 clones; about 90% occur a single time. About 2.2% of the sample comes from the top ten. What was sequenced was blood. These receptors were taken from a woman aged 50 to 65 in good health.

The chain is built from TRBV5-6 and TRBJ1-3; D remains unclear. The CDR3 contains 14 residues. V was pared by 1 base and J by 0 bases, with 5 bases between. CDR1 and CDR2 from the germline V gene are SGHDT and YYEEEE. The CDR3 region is CASSLRSSGNTIYF. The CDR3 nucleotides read TGTGCCAGCAGCTTGCGCAGCTCTGGAAACACCATATATTTT. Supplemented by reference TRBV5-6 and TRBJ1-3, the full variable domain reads DAGVTQSPTHLIKTRGQQVTLRCSPKSGHDTVSWYQQALGQGPQFIFQYYEEEERQRGNFPDRFSGHQFPNYSSELNVNALLLGDSALYLCASSLRSSGNTIYFGEGSWLTVV.

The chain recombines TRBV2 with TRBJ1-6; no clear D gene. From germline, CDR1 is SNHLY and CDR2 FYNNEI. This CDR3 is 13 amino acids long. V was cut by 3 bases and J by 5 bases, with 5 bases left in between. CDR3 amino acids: CASSEGHNSPLHF. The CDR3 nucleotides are TGTGCCAGCAGTGAGGGTCATAATTCACCCCTCCACTTT.

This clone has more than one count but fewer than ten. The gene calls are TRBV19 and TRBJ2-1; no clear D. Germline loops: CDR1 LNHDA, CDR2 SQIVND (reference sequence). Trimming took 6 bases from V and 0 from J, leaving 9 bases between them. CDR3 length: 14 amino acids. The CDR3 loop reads CASRARSSYNEQFF. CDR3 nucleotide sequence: TGTGCCAGTAGAGCCAGGAGCTCCTACAATGAGCAGTTCTTC.

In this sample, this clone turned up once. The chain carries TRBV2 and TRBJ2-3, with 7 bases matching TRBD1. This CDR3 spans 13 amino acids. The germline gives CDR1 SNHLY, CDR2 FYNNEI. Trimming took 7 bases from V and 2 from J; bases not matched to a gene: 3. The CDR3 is CASKGQLTDTQYF. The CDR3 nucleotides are TGTGCCAGCAAGGGACAGCTCACAGATACGCAGTATTTT.

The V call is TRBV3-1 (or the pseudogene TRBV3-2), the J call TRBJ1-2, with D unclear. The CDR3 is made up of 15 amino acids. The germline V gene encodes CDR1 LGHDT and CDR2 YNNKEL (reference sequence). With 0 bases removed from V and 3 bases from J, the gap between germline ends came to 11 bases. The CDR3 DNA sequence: TGTGCCAGCAGCCAAGATATGGCTGCCTACTATGGCTACACCTTC. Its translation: CASSQDMAAYYGYTF.

The CDR3 region has the DNA TGTGCCAGCAGCCAACGGGGTCCGTACGAGCAGTACTTC. It yields the protein CASSQRGPYEQYF. The chain has TRBV3-1 (or the pseudogene TRBV3-2) and TRBJ2-7, with a tentative D call TRBD2 (5 bases). V dropped 2 bases and J dropped 4 bases, with 9 bases sitting between them. This CDR3 spans 13 amino acids. Germline V gene data show CDR1 as LGHDT and CDR2 as YNNKEL (reference sequence).

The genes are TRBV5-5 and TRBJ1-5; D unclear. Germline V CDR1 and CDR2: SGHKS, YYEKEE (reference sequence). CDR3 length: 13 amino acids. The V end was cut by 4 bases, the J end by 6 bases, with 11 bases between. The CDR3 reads CASSGDIFQPQHF. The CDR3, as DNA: TGTGCCAGCAGCGGGGATATTTTTCAGCCCCAGCATTTT.

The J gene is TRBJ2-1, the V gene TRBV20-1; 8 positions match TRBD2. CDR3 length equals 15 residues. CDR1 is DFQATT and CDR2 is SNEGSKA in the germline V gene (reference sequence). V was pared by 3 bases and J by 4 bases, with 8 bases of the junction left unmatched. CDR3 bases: TGCAGTGCTAGTATCGGGACTAGATATTACAATGAGCAGTTCTTC. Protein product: CSASIGTRYYNEQFF.

The CDR3 DNA follows: TGTAGTTCGGGACATGAAGCTTTCTTT. Translating gives CSSGHEAFF. The chain uses TRBV19 and TRBJ1-1; the D gene is possibly TRBD1 (6 bases). This CDR3 has 9 amino acids. Per germline, CDR1 LNHDA and CDR2 SQIVND (reference sequence).

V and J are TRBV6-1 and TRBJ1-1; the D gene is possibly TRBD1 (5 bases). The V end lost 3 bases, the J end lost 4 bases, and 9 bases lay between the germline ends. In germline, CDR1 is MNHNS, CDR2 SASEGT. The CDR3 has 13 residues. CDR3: CASSDRAVTEAFF. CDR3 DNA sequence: TGTGCCAGCAGTGACAGGGCCGTCACTGAAGCTTTCTTT.

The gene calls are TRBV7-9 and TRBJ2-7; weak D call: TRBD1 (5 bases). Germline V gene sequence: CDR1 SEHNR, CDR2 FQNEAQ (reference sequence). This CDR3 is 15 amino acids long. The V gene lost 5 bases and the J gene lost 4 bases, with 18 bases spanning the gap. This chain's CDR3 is CASSPPFGQSYEQYF. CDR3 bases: TGTGCCAGCAGCCCACCGTTTGGACAAAGTTACGAGCAGTACTTC.

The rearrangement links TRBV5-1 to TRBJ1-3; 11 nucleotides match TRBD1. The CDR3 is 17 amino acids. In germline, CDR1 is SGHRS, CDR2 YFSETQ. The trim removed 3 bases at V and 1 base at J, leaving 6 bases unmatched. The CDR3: CASSSGTGGVSGNTIYF. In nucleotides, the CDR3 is TGCGCCAGCAGCTCCGGGACAGGGGGAGTATCTGGAAACACCATATATTTT. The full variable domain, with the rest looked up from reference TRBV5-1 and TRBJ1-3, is KAGVTQTPRYLIKTRGQQVTLSCSPISGHRSVSWYQQTPGQGLQFLFEYFSETQRNKGNFPGRFSGRQFSNSRSEMNVSTLELGDSALYLCASSSGTGGVSGNTIYFGEGSWLTVV.

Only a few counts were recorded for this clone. CDR3 sequence reads: CASSLIEAFF. DNA of the CDR3: TGTGCCAGCAGCTTAATAGAAGCTTTCTTT. V gene TRBV7-8 combines with J gene TRBJ1-1; D gene ambiguous. V gave up 2 bases and J gave up 8 bases, with 3 bases separating them. The CDR3 covers 10 residues. Per germline, CDR1 SGHVS and CDR2 FQNEAQ.

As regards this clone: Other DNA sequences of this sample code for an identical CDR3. CDR3: CAWNRGLNTEAFF. The CDR3 nucleotides read TGTGCCTGGAATAGGGGGTTGAACACTGAAGCTTTCTTT. The chain is built from TRBV30 and TRBJ1-1; a possible D gene is TRBD1 (6 bases). Germline assignment: CDR1 GTSNPN and CDR2 SVGIG (reference sequence). Trimming left V 4 bases short and J 0 bases short, with 9 bases between. This CDR3 region has 13 residues.

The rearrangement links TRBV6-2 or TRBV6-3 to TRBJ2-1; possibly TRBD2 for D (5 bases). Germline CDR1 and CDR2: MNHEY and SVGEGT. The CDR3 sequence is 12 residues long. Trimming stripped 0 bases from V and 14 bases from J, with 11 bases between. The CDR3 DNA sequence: TGTGCCAGCAGTTACTCGAACGGGAAGGAGTTCTTC. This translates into CASSYSNGKEFF.

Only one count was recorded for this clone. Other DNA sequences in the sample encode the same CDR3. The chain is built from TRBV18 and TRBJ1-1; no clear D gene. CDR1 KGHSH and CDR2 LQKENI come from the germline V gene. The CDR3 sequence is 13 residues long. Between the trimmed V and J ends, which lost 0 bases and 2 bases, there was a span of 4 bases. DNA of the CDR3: TGTGCCAGCTCACCACCGGGTAACACTGAAGCTTTCTTT. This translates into CASSPPGNTEAFF.

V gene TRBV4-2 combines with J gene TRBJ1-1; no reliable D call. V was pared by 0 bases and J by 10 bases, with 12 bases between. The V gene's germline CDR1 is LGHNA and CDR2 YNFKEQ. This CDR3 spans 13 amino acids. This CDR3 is CASSQEGGERAFF. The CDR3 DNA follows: TGTGCCAGCAGCCAAGAGGGCGGGGAGAGAGCTTTCTTT.

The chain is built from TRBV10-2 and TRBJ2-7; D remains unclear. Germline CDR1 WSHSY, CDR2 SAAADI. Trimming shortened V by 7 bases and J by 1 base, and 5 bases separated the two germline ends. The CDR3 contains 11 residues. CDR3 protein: CASMGSYEQYF. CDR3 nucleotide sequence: TGCGCCAGCATGGGTTCCTACGAGCAGTACTTC.

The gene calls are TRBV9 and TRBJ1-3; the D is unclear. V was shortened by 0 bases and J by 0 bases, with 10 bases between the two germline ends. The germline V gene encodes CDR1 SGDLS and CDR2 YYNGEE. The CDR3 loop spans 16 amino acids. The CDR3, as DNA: TGTGCCAGCAGCGTAGACTCAGGCGTCTCTGGAAACACCATATATTTT. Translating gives CASSVDSGVSGNTIYF.

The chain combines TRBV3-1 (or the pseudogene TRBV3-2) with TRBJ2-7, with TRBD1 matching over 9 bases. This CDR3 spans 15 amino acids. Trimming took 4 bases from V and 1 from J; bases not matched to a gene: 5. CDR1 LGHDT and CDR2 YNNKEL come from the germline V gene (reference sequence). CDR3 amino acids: CASSRTGVGSYEQYF. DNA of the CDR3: TGTGCCAGCAGCCGGACAGGGGTAGGGTCCTACGAGCAGTACTTC.

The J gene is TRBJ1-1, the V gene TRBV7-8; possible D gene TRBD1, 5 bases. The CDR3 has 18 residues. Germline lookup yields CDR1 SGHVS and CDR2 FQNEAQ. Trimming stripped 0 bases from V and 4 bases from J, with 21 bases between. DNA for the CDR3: TGTGCCAGCAGCTTAGCCACTCTCTGGGGGTTAGGAGGCACTGAAGCTTTCTTT. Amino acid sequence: CASSLATLWGLGGTEAFF.

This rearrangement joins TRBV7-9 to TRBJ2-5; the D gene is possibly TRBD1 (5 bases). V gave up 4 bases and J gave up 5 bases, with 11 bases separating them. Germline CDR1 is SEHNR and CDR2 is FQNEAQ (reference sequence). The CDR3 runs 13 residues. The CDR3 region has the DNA TGTGCCAGCAGCTGGACAACTACCGAGACCCAGTACTTC. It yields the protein CASSWTTTETQYF.

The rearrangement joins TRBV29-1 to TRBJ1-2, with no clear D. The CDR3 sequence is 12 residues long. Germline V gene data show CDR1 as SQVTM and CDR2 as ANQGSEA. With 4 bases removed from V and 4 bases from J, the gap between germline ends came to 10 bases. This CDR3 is CSVAGGPYGYTF. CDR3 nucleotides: TGCAGCGTTGCGGGAGGCCCCTATGGCTACACCTTC.

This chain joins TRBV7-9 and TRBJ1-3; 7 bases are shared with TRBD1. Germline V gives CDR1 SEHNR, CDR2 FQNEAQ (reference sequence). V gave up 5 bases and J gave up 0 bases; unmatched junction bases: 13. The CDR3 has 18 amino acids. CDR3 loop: CASSRPGTASSSGNTIYF. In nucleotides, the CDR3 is TGTGCCAGCAGCCGGCCCGGGACAGCCTCATCCTCTGGAAACACCATATATTTT.

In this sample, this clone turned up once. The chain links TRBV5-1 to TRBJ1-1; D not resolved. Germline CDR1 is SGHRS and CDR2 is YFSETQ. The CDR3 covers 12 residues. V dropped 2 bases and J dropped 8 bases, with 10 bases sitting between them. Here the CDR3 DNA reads TGCGCCAGCAGCTTATATTCGGAAGAAGCTTTCTTT. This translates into CASSLYSEEAFF.

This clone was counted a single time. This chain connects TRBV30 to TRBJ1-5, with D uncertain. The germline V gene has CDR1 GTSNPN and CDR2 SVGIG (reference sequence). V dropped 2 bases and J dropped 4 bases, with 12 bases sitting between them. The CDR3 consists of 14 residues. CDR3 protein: CAWSLGLGNQPQHF. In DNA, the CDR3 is TGTGCCTGGAGTCTCGGATTGGGGAATCAGCCCCAGCATTTT.

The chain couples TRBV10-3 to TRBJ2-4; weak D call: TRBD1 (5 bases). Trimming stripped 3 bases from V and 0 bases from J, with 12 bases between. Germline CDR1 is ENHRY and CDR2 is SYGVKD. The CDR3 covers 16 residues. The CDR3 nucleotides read TGTGCCATCAGTGATCCAGGGATATCAGCCAAAAACATTCAGTACTTC. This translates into CAISDPGISAKNIQYF.

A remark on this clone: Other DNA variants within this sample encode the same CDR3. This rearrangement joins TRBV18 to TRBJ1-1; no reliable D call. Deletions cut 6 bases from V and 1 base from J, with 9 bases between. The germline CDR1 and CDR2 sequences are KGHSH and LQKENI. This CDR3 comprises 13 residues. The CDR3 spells CASSPRGNTEAFF. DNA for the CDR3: TGTGCCAGCTCCCCCCGTGGGAACACTGAAGCTTTCTTT.

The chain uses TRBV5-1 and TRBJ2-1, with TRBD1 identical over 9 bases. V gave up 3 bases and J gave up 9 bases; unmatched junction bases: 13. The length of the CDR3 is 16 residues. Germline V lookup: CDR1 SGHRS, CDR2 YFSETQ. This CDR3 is CASSSEPGQGGREQFF. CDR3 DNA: TGCGCCAGCAGCTCCGAACCGGGACAGGGTGGTCGTGAGCAGTTCTTC. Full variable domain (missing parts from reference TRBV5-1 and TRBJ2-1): KAGVTQTPRYLIKTRGQQVTLSCSPISGHRSVSWYQQTPGQGLQFLFEYFSETQRNKGNFPGRFSGRQFSNSRSEMNVSTLELGDSALYLCASSSEPGQGGREQFFGPGTRLTVL.